This section outlines one T cell receptor (beta chain) sequence together with its context. The source of the sample is a study of T-cell reconstitution after alpha-beta-depleted transplantation in children. Trimming removed 1 base at V and 9 bases at J, with 20 bases between. The CDR3 totals 15 residues. Germline lookup yields CDR1 SGHTS and CDR2 YDEGEE. The TCRbeta library incorporated unique molecular identifiers. MiXCR, applied by TCRdb to the PCR reads, yields one record per CDR3 protein. The table records about 830,000 distinct CDR3 sequences, 15% to 20% of them present only once. This chain joins TRBV5-8 and TRBJ2-7, with a tentative D call TRBD2 (5 bases). This clonotype was obtained from a male patient aged 10-17 years who had a stem cell transplant for acute lymphoblastic leukemia, so the T cells may come from the graft donor. This specimen was PBMCs, mostly from graft donor cells, taken 360 days after TCRalphabeta/CD19-depleted stem cell transplant. The CDR3 loop reads CASSLYRVGKVGQYF. CDR3 DNA: TGTGCCAGCAGCTTGTACCGCGTCGGGAAAGTCGGGCAGTACTTC.